This T cell receptor beta chain was recovered during a study of CD8+CD57+ T cells in acquired aplastic anemia. For the study at large: Sorted CD4+ and CD8+ cells gave a mean 3.2 ug DNA, range 0.2 to 27.4 ug. Study-wide findings and caveats: Patients and healthy controls showed no significant CD8+ Simpson's diversity difference.

All sequencing subjects had displayed CD8+CD57+ cell expansion on flow cytometry. The patients all had a severe acquired aplastic anemia diagnosis. Blood was sampled before the patients had received any therapy. The template used for profiling TCR beta VDJ and CDR3 was genomic DNA. TCRdb re-called the reads with MiXCR, one entry per CDR3 protein. The table records tens of thousands of distinct CDR3 sequences, 63% of them present only once. Germline V gene data show CDR1 as DFQATT and CDR2 as SNEGSKA (reference sequence). V lost 4 bases, J lost 1 base, and 8 bases lay in between. The CDR3 contains 13 residues. As regards this clonotype: Its antigen is as yet unknown.

The sequence was collected from a human donor with aplastic anemia. The gene calls are TRBV20-1 and TRBJ1-5; D gene unclear. Material for sequencing was sorted CD4+, CD8+, or CD8+CD57+ T cells (not recorded which) from PBMCs. The CDR3 DNA is TGCAGTGCTAAAGAGTTAAGCAATCAGCCCCAGCATTTT. Its translation: CSAKELSNQPQHF.